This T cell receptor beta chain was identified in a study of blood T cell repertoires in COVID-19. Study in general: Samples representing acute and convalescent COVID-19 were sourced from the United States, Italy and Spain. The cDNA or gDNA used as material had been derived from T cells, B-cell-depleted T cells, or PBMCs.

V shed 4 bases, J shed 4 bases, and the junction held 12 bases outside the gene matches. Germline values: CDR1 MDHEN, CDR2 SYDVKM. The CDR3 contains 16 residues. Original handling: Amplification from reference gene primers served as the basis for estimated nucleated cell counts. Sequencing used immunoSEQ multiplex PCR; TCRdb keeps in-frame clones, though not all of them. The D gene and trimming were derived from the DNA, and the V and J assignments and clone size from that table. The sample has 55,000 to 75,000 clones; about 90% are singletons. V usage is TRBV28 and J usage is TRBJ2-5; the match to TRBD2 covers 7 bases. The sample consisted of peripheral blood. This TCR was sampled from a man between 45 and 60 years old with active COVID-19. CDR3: CASSSRDYREGETQYF. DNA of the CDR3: TGTGCCAGCAGTTCCAGGGACTATCGAGAGGGAGAGACCCAGTACTTC.